This passage covers 27 T cell receptor beta chains from one sample sequenced in a study of cytomegalovirus exposure and HLA in healthy donors (dated by TCRdb to the late 2010s). Preparation of the library involved the immunoSEQ multiplex PCR assay. The multiplex PCR relied on a mix of 60 forward primers for TCR Vbeta segments and 13 reverse primers for TCR Jbeta segments. TCRdb mirrors the immuneACCESS table, restricted to in-frame sequences. Some clones are absent from its copies; in checked studies, under half trace to an unresolved V gene, and the reason for the others is unknown. The sample data list 300,000 or so clones, and roughly 86% of these were observed just once. Approximately 2% of the sample is taken by the ten largest. The material sequenced was PBMCs. These TCRs come from a woman aged 40 to 50 in good health and CMV-seropositive.

The genes are TRBV7-2 and TRBJ2-3; tentative D call: TRBD2 (6 bases). This CDR3 region has 13 residues. V was shortened by 5 bases and J by 6 bases, with 12 bases between the two germline ends. In germline, CDR1 is SGHTA, CDR2 FQGNSA. The CDR3 region is CASSGGFGDTQYF. The CDR3 coding sequence is TGTGCCAGCAGCGGGGGGTTTGGGGATACGCAGTATTTT.

This clone appeared a few times. The chain joins TRBV19 to TRBJ1-5; D ambiguous. This CDR3 region has 10 residues. Trimming shortened V by 10 bases and J by 6 bases, and 7 bases separated the two germline ends. Germline V gene lookup returns CDR1 LNHDA and CDR2 SQIVND (reference sequence). Written as DNA, the CDR3 is TGTGCCACCGGGAGTCAGCCCCAGCATTTT. Residues: CATGSQPQHF.

The chain employs TRBV11-1 and TRBJ2-7; D might be TRBD2 (6 bases). The germline gives CDR1 SGHAT, CDR2 FQDESV (reference sequence). V lost 3 bases to trimming and J lost 5 bases, with 14 bases between them. The CDR3 has 14 residues. The CDR3 region has the DNA TGTGCCAGCAGCTTGGGGCAGTGGGGGGACGAGCAGTACTTC. Its protein product is CASSLGQWGDEQYF.

Here the CDR3 reads CASSGWLASNNEQFF. Here the CDR3 DNA reads TGTGCCAGCAGTGGGTGGCTAGCCTCGAACAATGAGCAGTTCTTC. This chain connects TRBV2 to TRBJ2-1; D is possibly TRBD2 (5 bases). The V gene lost 4 bases and the J gene lost 5 bases, with 15 bases spanning the gap. Germline V gives CDR1 SNHLY, CDR2 FYNNEI. The CDR3 is 15 residues long. Looking up the rest from reference TRBV2 and TRBJ2-1 gives the full variable domain: EPEVTQTPSHQVTQMGQEVILRCVPISNHLYFYWYRQILGQKVEFLVSFYNNEISEKSEIFDDQFSVERPDGSNFTLKIRSTKLEDSAMYFCASSGWLASNNEQFFGPGTRLTVL.

The rearrangement joins TRBV7-8 to TRBJ1-1; D is uncertain. The CDR3 loop spans 10 amino acids. Trimming took 5 bases from V and 7 from J, leaving 5 bases between them. The germline V gene has CDR1 SGHVS and CDR2 FQNEAQ. DNA of the CDR3: TGTGCCAGCAGCGTCGGTGAAGCTTTCTTT. This sequence encodes CASSVGEAFF.

In this sample, this clone turned up a few times. Distinct nucleotide sequences in the sample also encode this CDR3. V gene TRBV5-1 combines with J gene TRBJ1-2; 7 positions agree with TRBD1. V lost 3 bases and J lost 3; bases outside the gene matches: 2. Germline CDR1 and CDR2: SGHRS and YFSETQ. The CDR3 has 13 residues. The CDR3: CASSSDRDYGYTF. CDR3 DNA: TGCGCCAGCAGCTCAGACAGGGACTATGGCTACACCTTC.

J is TRBJ2-1 and V is TRBV19, with D possibly matching TRBD2 (7 bases). V lost 9 bases and J lost 7, with 19 bases in between. This CDR3 spans 14 amino acids. Germline V gene data show CDR1 as LNHDA and CDR2 as SQIVND (reference sequence). The CDR3, as DNA: TGTGCCAGCCTCGGGGGCGGGAGACGGAATGAGCAGTTCTTC. Translated: CASLGGGRRNEQFF.

A remark on this clone: This same CDR3 is encoded by further DNA sequences in the sample. The chain combines TRBV5-1 with TRBJ2-3, with unresolved D. Deletions cut 0 bases from V and 0 bases from J, with 8 bases between. The CDR3 loop spans 15 amino acids. Germline values: CDR1 SGHRS, CDR2 YFSETQ. The CDR3 sequence is CASSLEGASTDTQYF. CDR3 bases: TGCGCCAGCAGCTTGGAAGGAGCTAGCACAGATACGCAGTATTTT.

The V and J genes are TRBV28 and TRBJ1-2; D not certain. V lost 6 bases and J lost 1, with 15 bases in between. CDR1 MDHEN and CDR2 SYDVKM come from the germline V gene. The CDR3 contains 15 residues. The CDR3 sequence is CASRTRDGNNYGYTF. The CDR3, as DNA: TGTGCCAGCAGGACTCGCGACGGCAATAACTATGGCTACACCTTC.

The V call is TRBV30, the J call TRBJ1-5; D not resolved. The germline V gene has CDR1 GTSNPN and CDR2 SVGIG (reference sequence). V lost 2 bases and J 0 bases, leaving 8 bases between the germline ends. This CDR3 has 14 amino acids. In DNA form, the CDR3 reads TGTGCCTGGAGTTTGGGCCTTAGCAATCAGCCCCAGCATTTT. Translating it yields CAWSLGLSNQPQHF.

The chain carries TRBV30 and TRBJ1-1; a weak D match, TRBD1 (6 bases). The germline V and J ends were trimmed by 3 bases and 5 bases, with 16 bases remaining between them. The CDR3 spans 14 residues. From germline, CDR1 is GTSNPN and CDR2 SVGIG (reference sequence). Here the CDR3 reads CAWSGGGGGTEAFF. CDR3 DNA sequence: TGTGCCTGGAGCGGAGGGGGGGGTGGGACTGAAGCTTTCTTT.

The chain carries TRBV5-1 and TRBJ2-2, with 7 bases aligning to TRBD2. The CDR3 consists of 16 residues. Unmatched junction bases numbered 4, after V lost 0 bases and J lost 2 bases. Germline loops: CDR1 SGHRS, CDR2 YFSETQ. CDR3 in amino acids: CASSLASGVNTGELFF. CDR3 bases: TGCGCCAGCAGCTTGGCCAGCGGGGTAAACACCGGGGAGCTGTTTTTT.

This rearrangement joins TRBV28 to TRBJ1-2, with D tentatively TRBD1 (5 bases). CDR3 length: 12 residues. V shed 3 bases and J shed 5 bases, with 7 bases lying between them. Per germline, CDR1 MDHEN and CDR2 SYDVKM. The chain's CDR3 is CASSFQGYGYTF. CDR3 coding DNA: TGTGCCAGCAGTTTCCAGGGATATGGCTACACCTTC.

Of note for this clone: The junction departs from germline at one end; a sequencing error may be responsible. Other DNA sequences in this sample translate to the same CDR3. The chain uses TRBV5-1 and TRBJ1-5, with D unresolved. CDR1 is SGHRS, CDR2 YFSETQ, per germline. CDR3 length: 13 residues. The CDR3 coding sequence is TGCGCCAGCAGTTTGGACGGTAATCAGCCCCAGCATTTT. Protein: CASSLDGNQPQHF.

The chain recombines TRBV18 with TRBJ2-7; 10 bases line up with TRBD1. Unmatched junction bases numbered 11, after V lost 1 base and J lost 5 bases. This CDR3 spans 17 amino acids. The germline V gene encodes CDR1 KGHSH and CDR2 LQKENI. The CDR3 bases are TGTGCCAGCTCACCACTGGCCGGGGCGGACAGGGGGAACGAGCAGTACTTC. Protein sequence: CASSPLAGADRGNEQYF.

This sequence joins TRBV18 and TRBJ2-7; 7 nucleotides line up with TRBD1. The germline V gene has CDR1 KGHSH and CDR2 LQKENI. The V and J ends lost 3 bases and 5 bases, in that order; junction bases with no gene match: 10. CDR3 length equals 15 residues. The CDR3 loop is CASSPSTGNPHEQYF. In DNA, the CDR3 is TGTGCCAGCTCACCCTCGACAGGGAACCCCCACGAGCAGTACTTC.

A single count supports this clone. The J gene is TRBJ1-4, the V gene TRBV5-1; 7 positions match TRBD1. V shed 0 bases and J 4 bases; nucleotides not matched to a gene: 3. This CDR3 region has 15 residues. The germline gives CDR1 SGHRS, CDR2 YFSETQ. CDR3 residues: CASSLAGQSNEKLFF. CDR3 nucleotides: TGCGCCAGCAGCTTGGCGGGACAGAGTAATGAAAAACTGTTTTTT.

The chain recombines TRBV7-8 with TRBJ2-1; 8 bases map to TRBD1. The V gene end was trimmed by 4 bases and the J gene end by 4 bases; junction bases not matched to a gene: 9. This CDR3 contains 16 residues. The V gene's germline CDR1 is SGHVS and CDR2 FQNEAQ. Here the CDR3 DNA reads TGTGCCAGCAGCTCGGGCACAGGGGGTGAATACAATGAGCAGTTCTTC. This sequence encodes CASSSGTGGEYNEQFF.

The chain links TRBV19 to TRBJ2-3, with 9 bases matching TRBD2. The CDR3 has 15 residues. The germline V gene encodes CDR1 LNHDA and CDR2 SQIVND (reference sequence). With V trimmed by 5 bases and J by 5 bases, 8 bases remained unmatched. CDR3 protein: CASSFWTSAQDTQYF. The CDR3 DNA is TGTGCCAGTAGTTTTTGGACTAGCGCTCAAGATACGCAGTATTTT. Variable domain in full (rest from reference TRBV19 and TRBJ2-3): DGGITQSPKYLFRKEGQNVTLSCEQNLNHDAMYWYRQDPGQGLRLIYYSQIVNDFQKGDIAEGYSVSREKKESFPLTVTSAQKNPTAFYLCASSFWTSAQDTQYFGPGTRLTVL.

The chain links TRBV4-3 to TRBJ2-4; a weak D match, TRBD2 (5 bases). CDR3 size: 17 residues. CDR1 is LGHNA, CDR2 YSLEER, per germline. Trimming took 0 bases from V and 0 from J, leaving 12 bases between them. The CDR3, as DNA: TGCGCCAGCAGCCAAGATCATAGCGCCCTAGCCAAAAACATTCAGTACTTC. It is translated as CASSQDHSALAKNIQYF.

The chain employs TRBV10-3 and TRBJ2-7, with D possibly TRBD1 on 6 matching bases. Germline loops: CDR1 ENHRY, CDR2 SYGVKD. With 2 bases removed from V and 6 bases from J, the gap between germline ends came to 11 bases. This CDR3 has 13 residues. In DNA form, the CDR3 reads TGTGCCATCAGTGAGCGGACAGTGTCCGAGCAGTACTTC. Amino acids: CAISERTVSEQYF.

This chain uses TRBV25-1 with TRBJ2-3; weak D call: TRBD2 (6 bases). Germline values: CDR1 MGHDK, CDR2 SYGVNS. The CDR3 covers 16 residues. The germline V and J ends were trimmed by 2 bases and 0 bases, with 12 bases remaining between them. Here the CDR3 reads CASSEGPGTSTDTQYF. As DNA, the CDR3 is TGTGCCAGCAGTGAAGGTCCGGGGACTAGCACAGATACGCAGTATTTT.

The chain has TRBV7-9 and TRBJ1-3; D is unclear. This CDR3 is 12 amino acids long. V was cut by 11 bases and J by 4 bases, with 12 bases left in between. In germline, CDR1 is SEHNR, CDR2 FQNEAQ (reference sequence). The CDR3 region has the DNA TGTGCCGGCTTAGGAGGGGGAAACACCATATATTTT. Protein sequence: CAGLGGGNTIYF. Full variable domain (rest looked up from reference TRBV7-9 and TRBJ1-3): DTGVSQNPRHKITKRGQNVTFRCDPISEHNRLYWYRQTLGQGPEFLTYFQNEAQLEKSRLLSDRFSAERPKGSFSTLEIQRTEQGDSAMYLCAGLGGGNTIYFGEGSWLTVV.

This clone was recorded once. This chain joins TRBV5-1 and TRBJ2-7; TRBD1 matches at 11 bases. This CDR3 spans 13 amino acids. CDR1 is SGHRS and CDR2 is YFSETQ in the germline V gene. V was pared by 7 bases and J by 7 bases, with 7 bases of the junction left unmatched. The CDR3 reads CASRGQGADEQYF. The CDR3 DNA sequence: TGCGCCAGCCGCGGACAGGGGGCTGATGAGCAGTACTTC. Complete variable domain (other parts from reference TRBV5-1 and TRBJ2-7): KAGVTQTPRYLIKTRGQQVTLSCSPISGHRSVSWYQQTPGQGLQFLFEYFSETQRNKGNFPGRFSGRQFSNSRSEMNVSTLELGDSALYLCASRGQGADEQYFGPGTRLTVT.

The chain combines TRBV29-1 with TRBJ1-2, with 7 bases identical to TRBD1. Looked up from germline, CDR1 is SQVTM and CDR2 is ANQGSEA. V gave up 7 bases and J gave up 2 bases; unmatched junction bases: 7. There are 13 residues in the CDR3. The CDR3 here is CSAWDSPNYGYTF. The CDR3, as DNA: TGCAGCGCCTGGGACAGCCCGAACTATGGCTACACCTTC.

V gene TRBV6-4 combines with J gene TRBJ1-3; TRBD1 might be the D (5 bases). Germline CDR1 is MRHNA and CDR2 is SNTAGT. The CDR3 runs 13 residues. V shed 4 bases and J shed 9 bases, with 13 bases lying between them. Here the CDR3 DNA reads TGTGCCAGCAGTGGCGGGGGTTTGGGCACCATATATTTT. Protein: CASSGGGLGTIYF.

This chain connects TRBV5-6 to TRBJ2-1; weak D call: TRBD2 (5 bases). In germline, CDR1 is SGHDT, CDR2 YYEEEE. The V and J ends lost 2 bases and 4 bases respectively, with 13 bases between them. The CDR3 is made up of 15 amino acids. The CDR3 DNA reads as TGTGCCAGCAGCTTTTCGAGGGTAAGGTACAATGAGCAGTTCTTC. Residues: CASSFSRVRYNEQFF.